This T cell receptor beta chain was captured by sequencing in a study of regulatory T cells in long-lasting Graves disease. Looking at the study overall: The term persistent Graves' disease signified upward of 5 years on antithyroid drugs with positive TSH receptor antibodies.

Sample time point: persistent/refractory GD, antithyroid drugs over 5 years with positive TRAb. PBMC-derived RNA was used for the TCR library. Whole-study results and caveats: Under persistent disease, TRBV28, TRBJ1-2 and TRBJ2-5 were used preferentially.

The J segment lost 3 bases and the V segment lost 3 bases, leaving 14 bases of the junction unmatched. From germline, CDR1 is MNHEY and CDR2 SMNVEV (reference sequence). The CDR3 consists of 19 residues. Construction of the TCR beta libraries employed iRepertoire HTBI primers in conjunction with Arm-PCR of CDR3 regions. TCRdb used MiXCR to reprocess the multiplex PCR reads, holding one entry per CDR3 protein. Found here are roughly 500,000 distinct CDR3 sequences, roughly 21% of them singletons; the top ten hold roughly 7.7%. In its sample, this clonotype was seen a few times. Its antigen is unknown. This material consisted of peripheral blood mononuclear cells (PBMCs), taken when the disease was refractory, from a patient treated with antithyroid drugs. This TCR was recovered from a female donor with Graves disease. The genes are TRBV27 and TRBJ2-3; TRBD2 matches at 11 bases. The CDR3 is CASSFTHPLAGGPTDTQYF. The CDR3 region has the DNA TGTGCCAGCAGTTTCACTCACCCCTTAGCGGGGGGGCCTACAGATACGCAGTATTTT.